This entry lists 25 T cell receptor beta chains sequenced from one sample in a study of shared clonotypes between healthy human individuals (dated by TCRdb to between 2020 and 2021). CD8 naive samples consisted of CD45RO-negative cells that were positively selected for CCR7, yielding a CD45RA+CCR7+ population without TemRA cells. Library preparation was by the immunoSEQ multiplex PCR assay. TCRdb stores this immuneACCESS table with in-frame sequences only. Part of the clones is absent; in the studies checked, under half of the shortfall reflects unresolved V genes, and no reason is known for the rest. This sample gives about 1,800,000 clones in total; about 95% of them show up just once. The ten largest make up less than 1.5% of the sample. Sequencing was carried out using naive CD8+ T cells sorted from blood. The intended sense of this specimen's cell subset or site label: CD45RA+CCR7+. These receptor sequences come from a young man in good health.

The chain uses TRBV13 and TRBJ2-3; D remains unclear. Per the germline V gene, CDR1 is PRHDT and CDR2 is FYEKMQ (reference sequence). This CDR3 has 12 residues. With 6 bases removed from V and 2 bases from J, the gap between germline ends came to 6 bases. CDR3 in DNA: TGTGCCAGCAGTTTTATCACAGATACGCAGTATTTT. This sequence encodes CASSFITDTQYF.

The chain recombines TRBV30 with TRBJ1-6; D is unresolved. The V gene lost 3 bases and the J gene lost 7 bases, with 16 bases spanning the gap. From germline, CDR1 is GTSNPN and CDR2 SVGIG (reference sequence). The CDR3 runs 15 residues. Here the CDR3 DNA reads TGTGCCTGGAGGGATGGGTTTAACTCAAATTCACCCCTCCACTTT. Encoded protein: CAWRDGFNSNSPLHF.

This rearrangement joins TRBV29-1 to TRBJ2-5; a weak D match, TRBD2 (5 bases). From germline, CDR1 is SQVTM and CDR2 ANQGSEA. Trimming took 6 bases from V and 3 from J, leaving 17 bases between them. The CDR3 has 14 amino acids. The DNA of the CDR3 is TGCAGCGTCCAAGGGAGCTCGTCTAAAGAGACCCAGTACTTC. This encodes CSVQGSSSKETQYF. Based on the CDR3 plus reference TRBV29-1 and TRBJ2-5, the full variable domain is SAVISQKPSRDICQRGTSLTIQCQVDSQVTMMFWYRQQPGQSLTLIATANQGSEATYESGFVIDKFPISRPNLTFSTLTVSNMSPEDSSIYLCSVQGSSSKETQYFGPGTRLLVL.

Turning to this clone: A junction end diverges from the germline sequence, so it may reflect a read error. The rearrangement uses TRBV10-2 and TRBJ2-7; a possible D gene is TRBD2 (6 bases). Germline values: CDR1 WSHSY, CDR2 SAAADI. The CDR3 has 15 amino acids. CDR3 residues: CASSEVRDTYTSGGF. Written as DNA, the CDR3 is TGCGCCAGCAGTGAGGTGCGGGATACCTATACGAGTGGGGGTTTC.

A word on this clone: This specimen includes other DNA sequences encoding the same CDR3. The CDR3 nucleotides are TGTGCCAGCAGCCCTCGGGACAGGGCCTACAATGAGCAGTTCTTC. Its translation: CASSPRDRAYNEQFF. The rearrangement joins TRBV7-9 to TRBJ2-1; 9 bases line up with TRBD1. The J segment lost 2 bases and the V segment lost 5 bases, leaving 4 bases of the junction unmatched. Looked up from germline, CDR1 is SEHNR and CDR2 is FQNEAQ (reference sequence). The CDR3 spans 15 residues. Complete variable domain (other parts from reference TRBV7-9 and TRBJ2-1): DTGVSQNPRHKITKRGQNVTFRCDPISEHNRLYWYRQTLGQGPEFLTYFQNEAQLEKSRLLSDRFSAERPKGSFSTLEIQRTEQGDSAMYLCASSPRDRAYNEQFFGPGTRLTVL.

The chain combines TRBV7-2 with TRBJ1-6, with D possibly TRBD1 on 5 matching bases. This CDR3 is built from 16 residues. V lost 0 bases to trimming and J lost 4 bases, with 10 bases between them. The V gene's germline CDR1 is SGHTA and CDR2 FQGNSA. CDR3 in amino acids: CASSLATASYNSPLHF. DNA for the CDR3: TGTGCCAGCAGCTTAGCGACAGCCAGTTATAATTCACCCCTCCACTTT.

The gene calls are TRBV6-5 and TRBJ2-1, with D maybe TRBD2 (5 bases). CDR3 length equals 13 residues. Germline assignment: CDR1 MNHEY and CDR2 SVGAGI. V shed 5 bases and J shed 7 bases, with 12 bases lying between them. The CDR3, as DNA: TGTGCCAGCAGTGAGGACTTTTGGAATGAGCAGTTCTTC. This sequence encodes CASSEDFWNEQFF.

The chain links TRBV6-1 to TRBJ2-7; tentative D call: TRBD1 (6 bases). Germline CDR1 is MNHNS and CDR2 is SASEGT. The ends were cut back, 1 base at V and 2 bases at J, with 12 bases in the middle. The CDR3 has 15 residues. Written as DNA, the CDR3 is TGTGCCAGCAGTGAAGTAACGGGGACAACCTACGAGCAGTACTTC. As protein: CASSEVTGTTYEQYF.

The V gene is TRBV28, the J gene TRBJ1-2, with D unclear. Germline V gene sequence: CDR1 MDHEN, CDR2 SYDVKM. Trimming pared 8 bases from V and 4 bases from J, leaving 29 bases between. CDR3 length equals 18 residues. This CDR3 is CASHFWTAPFGVSYGYTF. The CDR3 bases are TGTGCCAGCCACTTTTGGACGGCGCCGTTTGGGGTTTCCTATGGCTACACCTTC.

CDR3 residues: CASSLPSGGTYEQYF. The CDR3 coding sequence is TGTGCCAGCAGTTTGCCCAGCGGGGGGACGTACGAGCAGTACTTC. V is TRBV28 and J is TRBJ2-7; 9 bases are a match to TRBD2. This CDR3 contains 15 residues. The germline gives CDR1 MDHEN, CDR2 SYDVKM. With 3 bases clipped from V and 4 bases from J, the junction kept 7 bases outside the gene matches.

The sample holds one count of this clone. This same CDR3 is encoded by further DNA sequences in the sample. The genes are TRBV6-5 and TRBJ1-1; D perhaps matches TRBD1 (6 bases). Per germline, CDR1 MNHEY and CDR2 SVGAGI. V lost 0 bases and J lost 5, with 10 bases in between. The CDR3 is 14 amino acids. The DNA of the CDR3 is TGTGCCAGCAGTTACTCGGAAGGGGGGACTGAAGCTTTCTTT. This sequence encodes CASSYSEGGTEAFF.

The genes are TRBV27 and TRBJ1-6, with 8 bases matching TRBD1. The CDR3 is made up of 16 amino acids. Germline loops: CDR1 MNHEY, CDR2 SMNVEV (reference sequence). V lost 5 bases and J lost 10; bases outside the gene matches: 13. This chain's CDR3 is CASSLQNSGGESPLHF. CDR3 bases: TGTGCCAGCAGTCTACAGAATTCAGGGGGCGAATCACCCCTCCACTTT.

The V and J genes are TRBV13 and TRBJ2-1; 9 positions agree with TRBD2. This CDR3 contains 17 residues. Trimming cost V 1 base and J 4 bases; bases outside gene matches: 8. Germline CDR1 reads PRHDT; CDR2 reads FYEKMQ (reference sequence). In nucleotides, the CDR3 is TGTGCCAGCAGCTTAGAGTTTAGCGGGGGACCGTACAATGAGCAGTTCTTC. It encodes CASSLEFSGGPYNEQFF.

The CDR3 spells CASSYSIGTQTYEQYF. The CDR3 region has the DNA TGTGCCAGCAGTTACTCAATTGGGACCCAAACCTACGAGCAGTACTTC. The chain couples TRBV6-5 to TRBJ2-7; the D gene could be TRBD1 or TRBD2 (5 bases each). CDR1 is MNHEY, CDR2 SVGAGI, per germline. With 0 bases removed from V and 2 bases from J, the gap between germline ends came to 14 bases. The CDR3 is 16 residues long.

The rearrangement joins TRBV13 to TRBJ2-3; TRBD1 aligns across 11 bases. J was trimmed by 2 bases and V by 5 bases; bases with no gene match: 6. CDR1 and CDR2 from the germline V gene are PRHDT and FYEKMQ (reference sequence). The CDR3 consists of 16 residues. The CDR3 nucleotides are TGTGCCAGCAGCCTCGGACAGGGGGCGATCACAGATACGCAGTATTTT. The encoded protein is CASSLGQGAITDTQYF.

The chain's CDR3 is CASSAHGQGEQYF. CDR3 DNA sequence: TGTGCCAGCAGCGCTCATGGACAGGGGGAGCAGTACTTC. The V and J genes are TRBV9 and TRBJ2-5, with TRBD1 matching over 10 bases. The CDR3 loop spans 13 amino acids. Germline V gives CDR1 SGDLS, CDR2 YYNGEE. Trimming removed 3 bases from V and 11 bases from J; junction bases left unmatched: 7.

The gene calls are TRBV4-3 and TRBJ2-7; the match to TRBD2 covers 9 bases. Looked up from germline, CDR1 is LGHNA and CDR2 is YSLEER. V lost 0 bases, J lost 1 base, and 4 bases stayed unmatched. This CDR3 is built from 16 residues. Here the CDR3 reads CASSQDTSGYSYEQYF. CDR3 nucleotide sequence: TGCGCCAGCAGCCAAGATACTAGCGGGTATTCCTACGAGCAGTACTTC.

CDR3: CASSLDQTGFYGYTF. CDR3 in DNA: TGCGCCAGCAGCTTGGATCAGACAGGGTTCTATGGCTACACCTTC. This chain joins TRBV5-1 and TRBJ1-2; 7 bases are shared with TRBD1. The CDR3 is made up of 15 amino acids. The ends lost 0 bases at V and 4 bases at J; junction bases unmatched: 6. CDR1 is SGHRS and CDR2 is YFSETQ in the germline V gene.

The genes are TRBV6-5 and TRBJ2-7; the D is unclear. Germline V gene data show CDR1 as MNHEY and CDR2 as SVGAGI. The CDR3 totals 12 residues. V lost 4 bases to trimming and J lost 4 bases, with 8 bases between them. Written as DNA, the CDR3 is TGTGCCAGCAGTTCCTACCATTACGAGCAGTACTTC. This encodes CASSSYHYEQYF.

This sequence joins TRBV15 and TRBJ1-2; D gene ambiguous. V gave up 3 bases and J gave up 7 bases, with 6 bases separating them. Germline CDR1 reads LNHNV; CDR2 reads YYDKDF (reference sequence). This CDR3 spans 11 amino acids. This CDR3 is CATSRGIGYTF. As DNA, the CDR3 is TGTGCCACCAGCAGGGGTATTGGCTACACCTTC.

This clone was seen more than once but under ten times. The chain is built from TRBV19 and TRBJ2-7; D may be TRBD1 or TRBD2 (5 bases each). The V gene lost 5 bases and the J gene lost 3 bases, with 11 bases spanning the gap. CDR3 length equals 13 residues. Germline-derived CDR1 and CDR2 are LNHDA and SQIVND (reference sequence). CDR3 bases: TGTGCCAGTAGTCCGGGGCCTGTCTACGAGCAGTACTTC. Translated: CASSPGPVYEQYF.

The chain joins TRBV30 to TRBJ1-1; 7 positions agree with TRBD1. Per germline, CDR1 GTSNPN and CDR2 SVGIG (reference sequence). J was trimmed by 3 bases and V by 0 bases; bases with no gene match: 10. The CDR3 runs to 16 residues. As DNA, the CDR3 is TGTGCCTGGAGTGTACGGTCCCCAGGGGGGGACACTGAAGCTTTCTTT. Protein product: CAWSVRSPGGDTEAFF.

The V call is TRBV11-2, the J call TRBJ2-7, with D unresolved. The CDR3 length is 12 residues. Germline assignment: CDR1 SGHAT and CDR2 FQNNGV. With 10 bases removed from V and 1 base from J, the gap between germline ends came to 11 bases. In DNA form, the CDR3 reads TGTGCCACCCGAGAGGAGTCCTACGAGCAGTACTTC. This sequence encodes CATREESYEQYF.

The J gene is TRBJ2-3, the V gene TRBV7-6; the match to TRBD2 covers 8 bases. CDR1 SGHVS and CDR2 FNYEAQ come from the germline V gene. CDR3 length: 16 amino acids. V shed 2 bases, J shed 3 bases, and the junction held 7 bases outside the gene matches. The CDR3 sequence is CASSLTVTSVTDTQYF. The CDR3 nucleotides read TGTGCCAGCAGCTTAACAGTGACTAGCGTTACAGATACGCAGTATTTT.

The chain employs TRBV2 and TRBJ2-5, with TRBD2 matching over 8 bases. This CDR3 contains 14 residues. The germline V gene has CDR1 SNHLY and CDR2 FYNNEI. The ends lost 5 bases at V and 5 bases at J; junction bases unmatched: 7. DNA for the CDR3: TGTGCCAGCAGTCCCAGCGGGAGCGCTGAGACCCAGTACTTC. Its translation: CASSPSGSAETQYF.